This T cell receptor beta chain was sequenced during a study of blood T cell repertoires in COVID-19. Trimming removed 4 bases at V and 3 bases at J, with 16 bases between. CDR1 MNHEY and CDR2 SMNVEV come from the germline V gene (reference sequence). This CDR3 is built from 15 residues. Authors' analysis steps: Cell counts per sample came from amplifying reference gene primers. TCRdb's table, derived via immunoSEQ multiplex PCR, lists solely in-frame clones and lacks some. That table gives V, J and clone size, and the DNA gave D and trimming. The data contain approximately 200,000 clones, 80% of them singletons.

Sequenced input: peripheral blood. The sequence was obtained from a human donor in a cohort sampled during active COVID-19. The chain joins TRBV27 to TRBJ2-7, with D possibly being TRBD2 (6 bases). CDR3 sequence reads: CASSYRSAEGYEQYF. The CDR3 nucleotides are TGTGCCAGCAGTTACCGGTCAGCGGAGGGCTACGAGCAGTACTTC.